This TCR beta chain emerged from a study of CD8 T cells in ankylosing spondylitis. General observations from the study: One TCR beta motif, made up of about 8 highly homologous variants, appeared characteristic of ankylosing spondylitis blood. Some motif variants were previously reported in reactive arthritis synovial fluid and blood.

TCRdb redid the calling of the 5' RACE reads with MiXCR, one entry per CDR3 protein. The sample yields 700,000 or so distinct CDR3 sequences, around 20% seen once. This clonotype came up many times. Its matching antigen is unknown. This TCR was sampled from a male donor with ankylosing spondylitis. The sequencing input was blood, either unsorted or a sorted T cell fraction (not recorded which).

The CDR3 bases are TGTGCCAGCAGTAGGGCGGATACGCAGTATTTT. This translates into CASSRADTQYF. V and J are TRBV2 and TRBJ2-3; D gene unclear. Germline V gene sequence: CDR1 SNHLY, CDR2 FYNNEI. V was trimmed by 5 bases and J by 6 bases, leaving 6 bases between them. CDR3 length: 11 residues.